What follows are 11 T cell receptor beta chains derived from one specimen sequenced in a study of persistence of HIV-infected CD4 T cells. Antigens for these TCRs are unknown. Sequencing used immunoSEQ version 4 in survey mode. Some clones are missing from TCRdb's copy, which holds only in-frame ones; the method was immunoSEQ multiplex PCR. This sample has around 28,000 clones, with roughly three quarters found just once. The stimulus was lysate of CMV-infected fibroblasts, around 10 ug/mL. CD40L-negative CD69-negative CD45RO-high memory CD4+ T cells were sorted as populations depleted of antigen-responding cells. The sample consisted of CD4+ T cells sorted from PBMCs after roughly 19-hour stimulation, taken from a patient who received antiretroviral therapy. The receptors originated from an adult woman with HIV who was CMV-seropositive.

This clone was counted only a few times. V gene TRBV28 combines with J gene TRBJ1-2; D not resolved. V was pared by 2 bases and J by 2 bases, with 6 bases between. The CDR3 has 13 amino acids. Germline V gene sequence: CDR1 MDHEN, CDR2 SYDVKM. The CDR3 loop reads CASSLGQNYGYTF. CDR3 DNA: TGTGCCAGCAGTTTAGGTCAGAACTATGGCTACACCTTC.

This chain connects TRBV27 to TRBJ2-1, with TRBD2 identical over 8 bases. After removal of 7 bases from V and 9 bases from J, the junction contained 23 bases not matched to a gene. Germline-derived CDR1 and CDR2 are MNHEY and SMNVEV (reference sequence). The CDR3 is 18 residues long. The CDR3 loop is CASTTQGRRGASIPEQFF. Written as DNA, the CDR3 is TGTGCCAGCACCACCCAGGGGCGGCGGGGGGCCTCAATTCCTGAGCAGTTCTTC.

The gene calls are TRBV18 and TRBJ1-1; no reliable D call. From germline, CDR1 is KGHSH and CDR2 LQKENI. This CDR3 has 12 residues. Between the trimmed V and J ends, which lost 5 bases and 10 bases, there was a span of 14 bases. The DNA of the CDR3 is TGTGCCAGCTCAACCGGGGAGGCCGGAGCTTTCTTT. It translates to CASSTGEAGAFF.

The chain recombines TRBV11-3 with TRBJ2-1, with 8 bases identical to TRBD1. V trimming: 4 bases; J trimming: 7 bases; junction bases outside the gene matches: 9. The CDR3 extends over 15 amino acids. Germline CDR1 reads SGHNT; CDR2 reads YENEEA. CDR3 bases: TGTGCCAGCAGCTCCGGACAGGGAGTGGAGAATGAGCAGTTCTTC. This sequence encodes CASSSGQGVENEQFF.

The chain employs TRBV19 and TRBJ1-4, with 8 bases matching TRBD1. V dropped 3 bases and J dropped 5; count of bases not matched to a gene: 8. The CDR3 consists of 16 residues. The V gene's germline CDR1 is LNHDA and CDR2 SQIVND (reference sequence). The CDR3 reads CASSMSGGVRNEKLFF. CDR3 DNA: TGTGCCAGTAGTATGTCAGGGGGCGTGAGGAATGAAAAACTGTTTTTT.

The V and J genes are TRBV5-1 and TRBJ2-3, with D tentatively TRBD1 or TRBD2 (5 bases each). CDR1 and CDR2 from the germline V gene are SGHRS and YFSETQ. Trimming took 4 bases from V and 6 from J, leaving 12 bases between them. This CDR3 is 13 amino acids long. CDR3 residues: CASSTGASDTQYF. CDR3 nucleotides: TGCGCCAGCAGCACCGGGGCTTCGGATACGCAGTATTTT. The whole variable domain, remainder taken from reference TRBV5-1 and TRBJ2-3, is KAGVTQTPRYLIKTRGQQVTLSCSPISGHRSVSWYQQTPGQGLQFLFEYFSETQRNKGNFPGRFSGRQFSNSRSEMNVSTLELGDSALYLCASSTGASDTQYFGPGTRLTVL.

This clone was observed once. The rearrangement links TRBV6-5 to TRBJ2-7; weak D call: TRBD2 (6 bases). Germline V gives CDR1 MNHEY, CDR2 SVGAGI. The CDR3 length is 16 residues. Trimming shortened V by 0 bases and J by 6 bases, and 18 bases separated the two germline ends. In DNA form, the CDR3 reads TGTGCCAGCAGTTACTCGTTTAACGGAGGGATCGGCGAGCAGTACTTC. It encodes CASSYSFNGGIGEQYF.

The chain joins TRBV10-3 to TRBJ1-2; 7 bases are a match to TRBD1. V lost 8 bases and J lost 10; bases outside the gene matches: 10. CDR3 length: 12 residues. CDR1 is ENHRY and CDR2 is SYGVKD in the germline V gene. CDR3 amino acids: CAILGTATDYTF. CDR3 nucleotides: TGTGCCATCTTGGGGACAGCTACCGACTACACCTTC.

The chain has TRBV5-1 and TRBJ1-2; 7 positions match TRBD1. Germline trimming cut 5 bases from V and 7 bases from J; bases unmatched to any gene: 8. The germline CDR1 and CDR2 sequences are SGHRS and YFSETQ. There are 13 residues in the CDR3. The CDR3 loop reads CASSSLGGFGYTF. The CDR3 nucleotides read TGCGCCAGCAGTAGTTTAGGGGGCTTTGGCTACACCTTC.

This chain connects TRBV10-2 to TRBJ2-3; D is unresolved. Germline CDR1 is WSHSY and CDR2 is SAAADI. V was trimmed by 3 bases and J by 7 bases, leaving 14 bases between them. The CDR3 runs to 14 residues. The CDR3 coding sequence is TGCGCCAGCAGTGAATTTATCATGGCATATACGCAGTATTTT. Protein: CASSEFIMAYTQYF.

This sequence joins TRBV5-6 and TRBJ1-2; 9 bases are a match to TRBD1. This CDR3 has 16 amino acids. V was clipped by 0 bases and J by 3 bases; unmatched bases: 6. CDR1 and CDR2 from the germline V gene are SGHDT and YYEEEE. The CDR3 here is CASSLGGTGSYYGYTF. As DNA, the CDR3 is TGTGCCAGCAGCTTGGGAGGGACAGGGTCTTACTATGGCTACACCTTC. Full variable domain (rest looked up from reference TRBV5-6 and TRBJ1-2): DAGVTQSPTHLIKTRGQQVTLRCSPKSGHDTVSWYQQALGQGPQFIFQYYEEEERQRGNFPDRFSGHQFPNYSSELNVNALLLGDSALYLCASSLGGTGSYYGYTFGSGTRLTVV.